The T cell receptor beta chain described here comes from a study of blood T cell repertoires in COVID-19. Study details: Researchers got acute and convalescent COVID-19 samples from the United States, Italy and Spain. The cDNA or gDNA used as material had been derived from T cells, B-cell-depleted T cells, or PBMCs.

Sequenced by immunoSEQ multiplex PCR; TCRdb stores in-frame clones only, minus some. The sample comprises about 380,000 clones, almost 90% of which are singletons, and 6.5% to 7% rests with the top ten. V was shortened by 4 bases and J by 4 bases, with 9 bases between the two germline ends. In germline, CDR1 is MDHEN, CDR2 SYDVKM. The CDR3 is 13 residues long. The chain links TRBV28 to TRBJ2-3; unclear D gene. The source is a man younger than 30 with active or convalescent COVID-19. Specimen: peripheral blood. CDR3 residues: CASSSRPADTQYF. The CDR3 DNA reads TGTGCCAGCAGTTCCCGTCCCGCAGATACGCAGTATTTT.